This TCR beta chain was obtained from a study of OX40 agonist ivuxolimab in advanced cancers. Looking at the study overall: Eligibility rules accepted prior anti-PD-1, anti-PD-L1 or anti-CTLA-4 therapy, and approximately 40% had some.

Study conclusions and caveats: CD8+ T cells showed, on average, more clonal expansion than CD4+ cells.

TCRdb's table, derived via immunoSEQ multiplex PCR, lists solely in-frame clones and lacks some. Among about 75,000 clones, 90% were seen once, and the ten largest hold about 0.35%. As for this clone: Its antigen is as yet unknown.

Deletions cut 5 bases from V and 3 bases from J, with 11 bases between. There are 13 residues in the CDR3. CDR1 is MNHEY and CDR2 is SVGAGI in the germline V gene. With autoimmune disease history or systemic immunosuppression, patients were excluded. With baseline, cycle 4 day 1, and cycle 7 day 1 as timepoints, blood was sampled. The input for sequencing was CD4+ or CD8+ T cells sorted from blood, taken in a trial of the OX40 agonist ivuxolimab. The chain carries TRBV6-5 and TRBJ2-7; D is undetermined. This TCR was sampled from an adult with an advanced solid tumor such as melanoma, head and neck, liver or kidney cancer. In DNA, the CDR3 is TGTGCCAGCAGTCCCCACACGATCTACGAGCAGTACTTC. This codes for CASSPHTIYEQYF.